The rows below give T cell receptor beta chains drawn from one sample of a study of T cells in Graves' hyperthyroidism and ophthalmopathy. TCRdb recomputed calls from the multiplex PCR reads with MiXCR, one row per CDR3 protein. The repertoire has almost 600,000 distinct CDR3 sequences, just over 45% of them found once; the top ten carry about 8.3%. Sequencing was performed on peripheral blood or thyroid tissue (not recorded which). These receptors all stem from a woman younger than 35 with Graves' hyperthyroidism. The CDR3 runs from the conserved cysteine through the conserved F or W. D genes are given only for firm matches. The size field is filled for only some rows; it gives once, few, many or a size class.

d_gene	abundance	v_gene	j_gene	CDR3aa	CDR3nt
.	many	TRBV7-2	TRBJ1-1	CASSLQVQVTEAFF	TGTGCCAGCAGCTTACAAGTTCAGGTCACTGAAGCTTTCTTT
.	.	TRBV6-5	TRBJ2-7	CASSWDLRGYEQYF	TGTGCCAGCAGTTGGGACCTCAGGGGCTACGAGCAGTACTTC
.	few	TRBV6-5	TRBJ2-2	CASSVRTIPGELFF	TGTGCCAGCAGTGTACGGACAATCCCCGGGGAGCTGTTTTTT
.	few	TRBV20-1	TRBJ2-7	CSARVPASNEQYF	TGCAGTGCTAGAGTGCCAGCGTCCAATGAGCAGTACTTC
.	.	TRBV7-2	TRBJ2-7	CASSSPASSYEQYF	TGTGCCAGCAGCTCACCAGCTAGCTCCTACGAGCAGTACTTC
TRBD1	once	TRBV29-1	TRBJ2-2	CSAQSTGKRTEELFF	TGCAGCGCGCAATCGACAGGGAAGCGCACCGAGGAGCTGTTTTTT
.	many	TRBV24-1	TRBJ1-2	CATSDPGRSYGYTF	TGTGCCACCAGTGACCCAGGACGGTCCTATGGCTACACCTTC
.	many	TRBV3-1	TRBJ1-1	CASSPFWGANTEAFF	TGTGCCAGCAGCCCGTTCTGGGGTGCGAACACTGAAGCTTTCTTT
TRBD1	.	TRBV20-1	TRBJ2-7	CSVSQGTGSSYEQYF	TGCAGTGTCTCCCAGGGGACAGGTTCATCCTACGAGCAGTACTTC
.	few	TRBV10-3	TRBJ2-7	CAIILSGTAYEQYF	TGTGCCATCATCCTTAGCGGGACAGCCTACGAGCAGTACTTC
.	many	TRBV7-8	TRBJ2-2	CASSLVFGGTGELFF	TGTGCCAGCAGCTTAGTGTTTGGTGGCACCGGGGAGCTGTTTTTT
TRBD2	.	TRBV11-3	TRBJ2-1	CASSLSGGSYEQFF	TGTGCCAGCAGCTTATCGGGCGGGAGTTACGAGCAGTTCTTC